The 8 T cell receptor beta chains below were found in one sample sequenced in a study of cytomegalovirus exposure and HLA in healthy donors (dated by TCRdb to 2017 to 2019). Library construction relied on the immunoSEQ multiplex PCR assay. Not all clones reach the TCRdb copy of this immuneACCESS table, which keeps in-frame sequences only. Checked studies attribute under half of the gap to unresolved V genes and leave the rest unexplained. A total of fewer than 150,000 clones appear in this sample, around 90% of them only once. Approximately 10% of the sample comes from the top ten. Sequencing used PBMCs. Receptor source: a man aged 18 to 30 in good health and CMV-seropositive.

The rearrangement joins TRBV4-1 to TRBJ2-1, with 10 nucleotides matching TRBD2. Trimming at V came to 4 bases and at J to 5 bases, leaving 2 bases not matched to a gene. In germline, CDR1 is MGHRA, CDR2 YSYEKL. This CDR3 has 14 amino acids. CDR3 bases: TGCGCCAGCAGCCCACTAGCGGGGCACAATGAGCAGTTCTTC. Its translation: CASSPLAGHNEQFF.

The chain recombines TRBV2 with TRBJ1-6; 10 bases fit TRBD1. In germline, CDR1 is SNHLY, CDR2 FYNNEI. The V and J ends lost 10 bases and 6 bases, in that order; junction bases with no gene match: 6. The CDR3 has 14 residues. CDR3 sequence reads: CAIPTGGINSPLHF. In DNA, the CDR3 is TGTGCCATCCCGACAGGGGGCATTAATTCACCCCTCCACTTT.

The chain recombines TRBV19 with TRBJ1-2; 7 bases are a match to TRBD1. The J segment lost 1 base and the V segment lost 7 bases, leaving 6 bases of the junction unmatched. CDR1 and CDR2 (germline): LNHDA, SQIVND (reference sequence). There are 14 residues in the CDR3. The CDR3 bases are TGTGCCAGTATTGGGACAGCGATTAACTATGGCTACACCTTC. It translates to CASIGTAINYGYTF.

V and J are TRBV2 and TRBJ2-1; 12 bases map to TRBD2. The V gene's germline CDR1 is SNHLY and CDR2 FYNNEI. Losses at the gene ends were 0 bases for V and 2 bases for J; bases not matched to a gene: 8. There are 19 residues in the CDR3. The CDR3: CASSEAGLAGRLPYNEQFF. As DNA, the CDR3 is TGTGCCAGCAGTGAAGCGGGACTAGCGGGTCGACTACCCTACAATGAGCAGTTCTTC.

This chain uses TRBV10-2 with TRBJ2-2; 7 nucleotides match TRBD2. The ends lost 6 bases at V and 10 bases at J; junction bases unmatched: 2. The CDR3 consists of 11 residues. From germline, CDR1 is WSHSY and CDR2 SAAADI. The CDR3 bases are TGCGCCAGCAGGGGGGGGTTGGAGCTGTTTTTT. It yields the protein CASRGGLELFF.

This clone showed up just a few times. V and J are TRBV27 and TRBJ2-1, with 8 bases matching TRBD2. Per germline, CDR1 MNHEY and CDR2 SMNVEV (reference sequence). CDR3 size: 15 residues. V gave up 10 bases and J gave up 10 bases; unmatched junction bases: 18. CDR3 sequence (DNA): TGTGCCATCCAAGGTAGAAGCGGGAGCGATGGGGAGCAGTTCTTC. Protein sequence: CAIQGRSGSDGEQFF.

A single count supports this clone. The chain recombines TRBV10-1 with TRBJ2-1; D gene unclear. This CDR3 has 15 amino acids. Germline V gene data show CDR1 as WNHNN and CDR2 as SYGVQD (reference sequence). Trimming took 8 bases from V and 6 from J, leaving 20 bases between them. The CDR3 region is CASSPGGTGSNEQFF. In DNA, the CDR3 is TGCGCCAGCTCGCCTGGCGGAACCGGCTCCAATGAGCAGTTCTTC.

CDR3 in DNA: TGTGCCACCAGCCGAGGAGGCGTCGTTCGGGATGAGCAGTTCTTC. Protein product: CATSRGGVVRDEQFF. V gene TRBV15 combines with J gene TRBJ2-1; TRBD2 is a possible D gene (5 bases). The CDR3 has 15 amino acids. Germline assignment: CDR1 LNHNV and CDR2 YYDKDF (reference sequence). Deletions cut 5 bases from V and 8 bases from J, with 19 bases between. Drawing the rest from reference TRBV15 and TRBJ2-1, the complete variable domain is DAMVIQNPRYQVTQFGKPVTLSCSQTLNHNVMYWYQQKSSQAPKLLFHYYDKDFNNEADTPDNFQSRRPNTSFCFLDIRSPGLGDTAMYLCATSRGGVVRDEQFFGPGTRLTVL.